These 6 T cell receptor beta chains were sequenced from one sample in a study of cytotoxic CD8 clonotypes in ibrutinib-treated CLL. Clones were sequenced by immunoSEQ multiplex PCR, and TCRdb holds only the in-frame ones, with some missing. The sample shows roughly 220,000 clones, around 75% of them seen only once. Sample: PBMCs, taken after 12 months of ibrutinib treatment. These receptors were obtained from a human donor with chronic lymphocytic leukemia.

CDR3: CASSESRTSGRGYEQYF. CDR3 coding DNA: TGTGCCAGCAGTGAATCCCGGACTAGCGGGAGAGGGTACGAGCAGTACTTC. The rearrangement links TRBV25-1 to TRBJ2-7; 13 bases are shared with TRBD2. CDR1 is MGHDK, CDR2 SYGVNS, per germline. CDR3 size: 17 residues. V lost 1 base, J lost 4 bases, and 7 bases stayed unmatched.

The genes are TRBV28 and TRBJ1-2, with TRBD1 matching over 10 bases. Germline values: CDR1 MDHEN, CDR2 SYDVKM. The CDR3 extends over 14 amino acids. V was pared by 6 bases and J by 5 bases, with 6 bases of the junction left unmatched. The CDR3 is CASRRQGAGYGYTF. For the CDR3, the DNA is TGTGCCAGCAGACGACAGGGGGCAGGGTATGGCTACACCTTC.

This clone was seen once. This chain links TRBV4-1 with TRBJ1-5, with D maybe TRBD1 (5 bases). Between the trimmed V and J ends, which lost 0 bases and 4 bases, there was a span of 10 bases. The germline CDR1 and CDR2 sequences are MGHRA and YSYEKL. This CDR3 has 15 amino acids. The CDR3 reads CASSQDRGHNQPQHF. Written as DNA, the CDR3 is TGCGCCAGCAGCCAAGATCGGGGCCATAATCAGCCCCAGCATTTT.

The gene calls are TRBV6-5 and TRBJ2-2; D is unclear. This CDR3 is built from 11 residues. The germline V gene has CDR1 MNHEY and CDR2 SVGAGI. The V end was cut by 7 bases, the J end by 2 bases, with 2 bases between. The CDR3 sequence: CASKNTGELFF. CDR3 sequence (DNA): TGTGCCAGCAAAAACACCGGGGAGCTGTTTTTT.

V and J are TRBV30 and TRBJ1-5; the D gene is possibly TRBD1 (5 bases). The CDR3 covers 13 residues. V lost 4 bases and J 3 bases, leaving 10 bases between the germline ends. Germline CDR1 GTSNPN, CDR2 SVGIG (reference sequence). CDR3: CAWTTVINQPQHF. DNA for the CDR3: TGTGCCTGGACGACAGTAATCAATCAGCCCCAGCATTTT.

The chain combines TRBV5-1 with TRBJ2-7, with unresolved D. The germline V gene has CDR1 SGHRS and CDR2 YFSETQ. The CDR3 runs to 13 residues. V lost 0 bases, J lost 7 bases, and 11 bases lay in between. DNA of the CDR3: TGCGCCAGCAGCTTGGTCCCCTTGAGTGAGCAGTACTTC. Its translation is CASSLVPLSEQYF.